This T cell receptor beta chain was sequenced for a study of T cells after yellow fever vaccination. Germline CDR1 and CDR2: DFQATT and SNEGSKA (reference sequence). V lost 6 bases to trimming and J lost 2 bases, with 13 bases between them. This CDR3 is 13 amino acids long. In making TCR cDNA, 5'RACE template switching added a universal primer site and UMIs to it. MiXCR, run by TCRdb on the 5' RACE reads, gives a single entry per CDR3 protein. The sample includes about 120,000 distinct CDR3 sequences, approximately 8.4% seen only once; the top ten take approximately 39%. Whole-study findings and limits: The study noted that FACS-sorted repertoires could contain abundant clonotypes contaminating from the bulk population. Most primary-vaccination clones recurred post-booster (approximately 95% CD4, roughly 87% CD8).

This clonotype was seen repeatedly, ten times or more. As yet, its antigen is unknown. This chain uses TRBV20-1 with TRBJ2-5; perhaps TRBD1 as D (6 bases). The material was CD8+ T cells sorted from PBMCs, obtained on the day of the yellow fever booster vaccination. The receptor was derived from a man in his late teens or twenties who received the YFV17D yellow fever vaccine. The CDR3 DNA is TGCAGTGCCGCGACAGGCCTACAAGAGACCCAGTACTTC. It yields the protein CSAATGLQETQYF.